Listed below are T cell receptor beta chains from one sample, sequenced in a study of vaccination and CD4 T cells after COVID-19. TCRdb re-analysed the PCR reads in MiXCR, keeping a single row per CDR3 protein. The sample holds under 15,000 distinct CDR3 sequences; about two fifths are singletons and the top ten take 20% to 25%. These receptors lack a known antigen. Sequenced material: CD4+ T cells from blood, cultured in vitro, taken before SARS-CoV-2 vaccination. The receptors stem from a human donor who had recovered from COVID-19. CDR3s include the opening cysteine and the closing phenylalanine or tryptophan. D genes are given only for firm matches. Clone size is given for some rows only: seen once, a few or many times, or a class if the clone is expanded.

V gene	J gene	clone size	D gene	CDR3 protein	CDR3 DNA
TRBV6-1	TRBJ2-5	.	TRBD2	CASSRTSGNQETQYF	TGTGCCAGCAGCAGGACTAGCGGAAACCAAGAGACCCAGTACTTC
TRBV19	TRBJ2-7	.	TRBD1	CASSSQGAGYEQYF	TGTGCCAGTAGCTCCCAGGGGGCTGGCTACGAGCAGTACTTC
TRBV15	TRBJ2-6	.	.	CATSREALSGANVLTF	TGTGCCACCAGCAGAGAAGCACTTTCTGGGGCCAACGTCCTGACTTTC
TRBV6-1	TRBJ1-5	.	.	CASSLTRNQPQHF	TGTGCCAGCAGTCTAACGAGGAATCAGCCCCAGCATTTT
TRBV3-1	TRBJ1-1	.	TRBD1	CASRWGQAENTEAFF	TGTGCCAGCAGATGGGGACAGGCAGAGAACACTGAAGCTTTCTTT
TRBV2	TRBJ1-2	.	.	CASSDTVRNYGYTF	TGTGCCAGCAGTGATACGGTCCGTAACTATGGCTACACCTTC
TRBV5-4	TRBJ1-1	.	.	CASSLATGPLTEAFF	TGTGCCAGCAGCTTAGCGACAGGTCCTTTAACTGAAGCTTTCTTT
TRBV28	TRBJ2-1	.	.	CASRSPDLSSYNEQFF	TGTGCCAGCAGGAGCCCGGACCTCAGCTCCTACAATGAGCAGTTCTTC
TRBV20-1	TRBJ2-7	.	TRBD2	CSAGLAGPMTYEQYF	TGCAGTGCCGGCCTAGCGGGGCCCATGACCTACGAGCAGTACTTC
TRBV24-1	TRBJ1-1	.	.	CATSDHREGEAFF	TGTGCCACCAGTGACCACAGGGAAGGAGAAGCTTTCTTT
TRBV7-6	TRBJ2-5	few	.	CASSLFLRETQYF	TGTGCCAGCAGCTTATTTTTGAGGGAGACCCAGTACTTC
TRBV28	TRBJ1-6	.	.	CASSLRGNSPLHF	TGTGCCAGCAGTTTAAGAGGGAATTCACCCCTCCACTTT
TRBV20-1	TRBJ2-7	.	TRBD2	CSARPGLAGYEQYF	TGCAGTGCTAGACCTGGACTAGCGGGGTACGAGCAGTACTTC
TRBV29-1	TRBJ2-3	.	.	CSVEKVLSSWGGPDTQYF	TGCAGCGTTGAAAAAGTACTTTCGAGTTGGGGGGGCCCAGATACGCAGTATTTT
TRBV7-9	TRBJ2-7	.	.	CASSLSQLVYEQYF	TGTGCCAGCAGCTTATCTCAACTAGTCTACGAGCAGTACTTC
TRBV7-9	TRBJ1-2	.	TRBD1	CASSLGQQIGGYTF	TGTGCCAGCAGCTTGGGACAGCAAATTGGTGGCTACACCTTC
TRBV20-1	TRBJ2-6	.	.	CSARTLTDSGANVLTF	TGCAGTGCTAGAACACTGACGGACTCTGGGGCCAACGTCCTGACTTTC
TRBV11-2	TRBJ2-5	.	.	CASSPESRETQYF	TGTGCCAGCAGCCCCGAATCCCGGGAGACCCAGTACTTC
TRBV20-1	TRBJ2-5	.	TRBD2	CSARIVLAVQETQYF	TGCAGTGCTAGAATCGTTCTAGCGGTCCAAGAGACCCAGTACTTC
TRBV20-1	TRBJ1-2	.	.	CSATNRANYGYTF	TGCAGTGCCACAAACAGGGCTAACTATGGCTACACCTTC
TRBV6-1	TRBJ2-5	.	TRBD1	CASNIRTGLGGTQYF	TGTGCCAGCAACATTCGGACAGGGTTGGGTGGGACCCAGTACTTC
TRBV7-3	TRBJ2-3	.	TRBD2	CASSLSASGGDTQYF	TGTGCCAGCAGCTTAAGTGCTAGCGGGGGAGATACGCAGTATTTT
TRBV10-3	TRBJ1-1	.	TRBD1	CAISGDSPEAFF	TGTGCCATCAGCGGGGACAGTCCCGAAGCTTTCTTT
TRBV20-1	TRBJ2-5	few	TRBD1	CSATGLPGQGAGETQYF	TGCAGTGCCACGGGGCTACCGGGACAGGGGGCTGGAGAGACCCAGTACTTC
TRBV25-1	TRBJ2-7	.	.	CASSVAMGQYF	TGTGCCAGCAGTGTGGCTATGGGGCAGTACTTC
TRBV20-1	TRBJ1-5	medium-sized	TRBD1	CSAKGTATQPQHF	TGCAGTGCTAAGGGGACAGCAACCCAGCCCCAGCATTTT
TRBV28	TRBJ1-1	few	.	CASSLPGNTEAFF	TGTGCCAGCAGTTTGCCCGGGAACACTGAAGCTTTCTTT
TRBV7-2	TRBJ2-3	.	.	CASSSYTDTQYF	TGTGCCAGCAGCTCATACACAGATACGCAGTATTTT
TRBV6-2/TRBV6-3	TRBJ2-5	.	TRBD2	CASRVSGGAFETQYF	TGTGCCAGCAGAGTTAGCGGGGGGGCCTTCGAGACCCAGTACTTC
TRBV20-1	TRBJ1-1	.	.	CSARGYTEAFF	TGCAGTGCTCGGGGTTACACTGAAGCTTTCTTT
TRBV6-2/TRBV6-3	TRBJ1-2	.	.	CASSYYAGGINYGYTF	TGTGCCAGCAGTTACTACGCCGGGGGAATAAACTATGGCTACACCTTC
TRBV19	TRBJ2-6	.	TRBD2	CASSMAGGGSGANVLTF	TGTGCCAGTAGTATGGCTGGGGGGGGCTCTGGGGCCAACGTCCTGACTTTC
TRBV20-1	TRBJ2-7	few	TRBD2	CSAIRPGLAGGEQYF	TGCAGTGCTATAAGGCCGGGACTAGCGGGAGGTGAGCAGTACTTC
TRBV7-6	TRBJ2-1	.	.	CASSFREGEKTNEQFF	TGTGCCAGCAGCTTTCGAGAGGGGGAGAAGACCAATGAGCAGTTCTTC
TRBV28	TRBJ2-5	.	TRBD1	CASSPDGPQGSKETQYF	TGTGCCAGCAGTCCGGATGGACCACAGGGGAGTAAGGAGACCCAGTACTTC
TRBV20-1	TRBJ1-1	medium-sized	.	CSARVLPGTEAFF	TGCAGTGCTAGAGTGCTTCCAGGCACTGAAGCTTTCTTT
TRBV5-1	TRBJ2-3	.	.	CASSLRGVKGDTQYF	TGCGCCAGCAGCTTGCGAGGGGTCAAGGGAGATACGCAGTATTTT
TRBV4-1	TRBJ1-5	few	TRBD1	CASSRGQDQPQHF	TGCGCCAGCAGCAGGGGGCAGGATCAGCCCCAGCATTTT
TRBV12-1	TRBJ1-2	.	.	CASSCRTGPNYGYTF	TGTGCCAGCAGCTGTCGGACAGGGCCGAACTATGGCTACACCTTC
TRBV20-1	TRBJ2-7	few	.	CSARGGQAGFSYEQYF	TGCAGTGCTAGAGGGGGACAAGCGGGATTCTCCTACGAGCAGTACTTC
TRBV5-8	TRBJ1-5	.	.	CASSRLSVSNQPQHF	TGTGCCAGCAGCCGTTTGTCGGTTAGCAATCAGCCCCAGCATTTT
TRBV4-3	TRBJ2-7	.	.	CASSQGERGGDEQYF	TGCGCCAGCAGCCAAGGGGAAAGGGGGGGTGACGAGCAGTACTTC
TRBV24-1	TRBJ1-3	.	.	CATSDFRGTGNTIYF	TGTGCCACCAGTGACTTCAGGGGTACCGGAAACACCATATATTTT
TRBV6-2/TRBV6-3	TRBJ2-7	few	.	CASSFLGYEQYF	TGTGCCAGCAGTTTTCTAGGATACGAGCAGTACTTC
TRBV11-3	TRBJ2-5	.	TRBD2	CASSHAGLSQETQYF	TGTGCCAGCAGCCATGCGGGACTAAGTCAAGAGACCCAGTACTTC
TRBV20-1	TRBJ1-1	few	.	CSARDLARGNTEAFF	TGCAGTGCTAGAGATTTGGCGAGGGGGAACACTGAAGCTTTCTTT
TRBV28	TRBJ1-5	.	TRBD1	CASSYKTGLVYQPQHF	TGTGCCAGCAGTTACAAGACAGGGCTTGTCTATCAGCCCCAGCATTTT
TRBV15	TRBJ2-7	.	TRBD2	CATSSSIAGGLPGEQYF	TGTGCCACCAGCAGCTCAATAGCGGGGGGGCTACCGGGCGAGCAGTACTTC
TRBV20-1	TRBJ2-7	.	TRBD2	CSATSGGFSYEQYF	TGCAGTGCTACTAGCGGGGGGTTCTCCTACGAGCAGTACTTC
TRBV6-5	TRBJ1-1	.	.	CASSSLGTEAFF	TGTGCCAGCAGTTCCTTAGGGACTGAAGCTTTCTTT
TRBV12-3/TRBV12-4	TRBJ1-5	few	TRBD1	CASSPFGTGYLQPQHF	TGTGCCAGCAGTCCCTTCGGGACAGGGTATTTGCAGCCCCAGCATTTT
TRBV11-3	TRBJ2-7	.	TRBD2	CASSSGLAATTYEQYF	TGTGCCAGCAGCTCCGGACTAGCGGCCACCACCTACGAGCAGTACTTC
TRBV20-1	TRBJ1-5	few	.	CSARIGNSNQPQHF	TGCAGTGCTAGGATCGGGAACAGCAATCAGCCCCAGCATTTT
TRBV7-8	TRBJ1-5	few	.	CASSLDLPQPQHF	TGTGCCAGCAGCTTAGACCTACCTCAGCCCCAGCATTTT